Below, 31 T cell receptor beta chains from the same sample are listed, as sequenced in a study of post-analysis software for immune sequencing data. Broader study findings: Patients used a handful of TRBV segments, including TRBV5-6, TRBV5-1 and TRBV20-1, more often than controls.

No cognate antigen is known for these TCRs. Libraries were made from TCR beta cDNA, and they carried unique molecular identifiers. Via MiXCR, TCRdb re-called the PCR reads, giving one row per CDR3 protein. Of some 690,000 distinct CDR3 sequences detected, less than 35% appear once; the ten largest clones hold 0.56%. Sequences were obtained from blood. These receptors originate from a girl between 5 and 17 years old with multiple sclerosis.

The CDR3 loop is CASSPVTGSNQPQHF. Written as DNA, the CDR3 is TGTGCCAGCTCACCAGTGACGGGGAGCAATCAGCCCCAGCATTTT. The chain carries TRBV18 and TRBJ1-5; D unclear. The germline CDR1 and CDR2 sequences are KGHSH and LQKENI. The CDR3 is 15 amino acids. Between the trimmed V and J ends, which lost 2 bases and 1 base, there was a span of 9 bases.

This clonotype was detected a few times. This chain connects TRBV14 to TRBJ2-5; D is undetermined. The V end lost 0 bases, the J end lost 5 bases, and 13 bases lay between the germline ends. Germline loops: CDR1 SGHDN, CDR2 FVKESK. The CDR3 covers 15 residues. This CDR3 is CASSQEIGGWETQYF. As DNA, the CDR3 is TGTGCCAGCAGCCAAGAGATTGGTGGTTGGGAGACCCAGTACTTC. The entire variable domain, with the rest obtained from reference TRBV14 and TRBJ2-5, is as follows: EAGVTQFPSHSVIEKGQTVTLRCDPISGHDNLYWYRRVMGKEIKFLLHFVKESKQDESGMPNNRFLAERTGGTYSTLKVQPAELEDSGVYFCASSQEIGGWETQYFGPGTRLLVL.

The gene calls are TRBV15 and TRBJ1-3; D call uncertain. V was trimmed by 0 bases and J by 2 bases, leaving 8 bases between them. Looked up from germline, CDR1 is LNHNV and CDR2 is YYDKDF (reference sequence). The CDR3 consists of 15 residues. The DNA for the CDR3 is TGTGCCACCAGCAGAGATCTCGGGGCTGGAAACACCATATATTTT. This encodes CATSRDLGAGNTIYF.

The rearrangement joins TRBV20-1 to TRBJ1-6; 7 nucleotides match TRBD1. V shed 3 bases, J shed 10 bases, and the junction held 12 bases outside the gene matches. The germline V gene has CDR1 DFQATT and CDR2 SNEGSKA (reference sequence). The CDR3 has 15 residues. The CDR3 spells CSASETTGVTSPLHF. CDR3 nucleotide sequence: TGCAGTGCTAGCGAAACAACAGGGGTCACATCACCCCTCCACTTT.

A few counts support this clonotype. The chain recombines TRBV7-2 with TRBJ2-7; D is unclear. The CDR3 has 15 amino acids. Trimming took 5 bases from V and 2 from J, leaving 16 bases between them. The germline V gene has CDR1 SGHTA and CDR2 FQGNSA. CDR3 protein: CASSARGLRAYEQYF. CDR3 nucleotides: TGTGCCAGCAGCGCCCGTGGGTTGAGAGCCTACGAGCAGTACTTC.

This clonotype was seen more than once but under ten times. The chain uses TRBV9 and TRBJ2-1, with 7 bases fitting TRBD1. The CDR3 loop spans 16 amino acids. Germline CDR1 and CDR2: SGDLS and YYNGEE. With V trimmed by 4 bases and J by 0 bases, 7 bases remained unmatched. The CDR3 coding sequence is TGTGCCAGCAGCCTACTGGGACAGAGCTCCTACAATGAGCAGTTCTTC. Its translation: CASSLLGQSSYNEQFF.

As regards this clonotype: The junction and the germline gene differ at one end; a read error may be behind it. The chain's CDR3 is CASSYLGNAEAFF. In DNA, the CDR3 is TGTGCCAGCAGTTACTTGGGGAACGCTGAAGCTTTCTTT. The V and J genes are TRBV6-5 and TRBJ1-1; D is uncertain. Per germline, CDR1 MNHEY and CDR2 SVGAGI. This CDR3 contains 13 residues.

The CDR3 sequence: CASSQEERLNGGEQFF. The DNA for the CDR3 is TGCGCCAGCAGCCAAGAGGAGCGGTTAAATGGAGGTGAGCAGTTCTTC. The chain carries TRBV4-1 and TRBJ2-1; D perhaps matches TRBD2 (5 bases). Per germline, CDR1 MGHRA and CDR2 YSYEKL. This CDR3 is built from 16 residues. V gave up 0 bases and J gave up 9 bases, with 18 bases separating them.

This clonotype was recorded a few times. The gene calls are TRBV12-3 or TRBV12-4 and TRBJ2-1; D is possibly TRBD1 or TRBD2 (5 bases each). The CDR3 spans 15 residues. With 4 bases removed from V and 4 bases from J, the gap between germline ends came to 14 bases. CDR3 nucleotide sequence: TGTGCCAGCAGTTCCGGGACCCCAAAATACAATGAGCAGTTCTTC. Translating gives CASSSGTPKYNEQFF.

This clonotype occurred once. The chain links TRBV20-1 to TRBJ2-7; 14 bases match TRBD2. This CDR3 region has 16 residues. V lost 6 bases to trimming and J lost 3 bases; unmatched junction nucleotides: 10. Germline V gene data show CDR1 as DFQATT and CDR2 as SNEGSKA (reference sequence). The CDR3 protein is CSAEGLAGEFVYEQYF. The CDR3 bases are TGCAGTGCCGAGGGACTAGCGGGAGAATTTGTCTACGAGCAGTACTTC.

The chain recombines TRBV20-1 with TRBJ1-6; the match to TRBD1 covers 9 bases. From germline, CDR1 is DFQATT and CDR2 SNEGSKA (reference sequence). V shed 0 bases, J shed 10 bases, and the junction held 7 bases outside the gene matches. The CDR3 loop spans 15 amino acids. The chain's CDR3 is CSARETGGGYSPLHF. The CDR3 DNA sequence: TGCAGTGCTAGAGAAACAGGGGGCGGTTACTCACCCCTCCACTTT.

V gene TRBV20-1 combines with J gene TRBJ1-6; 9 nucleotides align to TRBD1. Looked up from germline, CDR1 is DFQATT and CDR2 is SNEGSKA (reference sequence). Trimming took 5 bases from V and 8 from J; bases not matched to a gene: 7. This CDR3 spans 14 amino acids. The CDR3 DNA reads as TGCAGTGCTGCCCCGGGACAGGGCGATTCACCCCTCCACTTT. Translated: CSAAPGQGDSPLHF.

The rearrangement joins TRBV20-1 to TRBJ2-5; 12 bases agree with TRBD1. Germline V gene data show CDR1 as DFQATT and CDR2 as SNEGSKA (reference sequence). The CDR3 totals 14 residues. In DNA, the CDR3 is TGCGGGGGACAGGGGGCGCGGGAAGGAGAGACCCAGTACTTC. Encoded protein: CGGQGAREGETQYF.

As regards this clonotype: A read error may explain this, as a much larger clone is one base away. This chain connects TRBV7-2 to TRBJ2-1, with TRBD2 as a possible D gene (5 bases). CDR1 and CDR2 (germline): SGHTA, FQGNSA. This CDR3 is 12 amino acids long. Trimming removed 1 base from V and 13 bases from J, with 11 bases in between. CDR3 coding DNA: TGTGCCAGCAGCTTAGGAGGGATTGCCCAGTTCTTC. Protein product: CASSLGGIAQFF.

V and J are TRBV20-1 and TRBJ1-6; D unclear. The V end was cut by 2 bases, the J end by 11 bases, with 10 bases between. From germline, CDR1 is DFQATT and CDR2 SNEGSKA (reference sequence). CDR3 length: 12 residues. In nucleotides, the CDR3 is TGCAGTGCTAGAACAAGTCTAGCACCCCTCCACTTT. This sequence encodes CSARTSLAPLHF.

The sample holds a few counts of this clonotype. The rearrangement links TRBV12-5 to TRBJ2-1, with 7 bases that match TRBD1. Trimming removed 0 bases from V and 9 bases from J; junction bases left unmatched: 2. Per the germline V gene, CDR1 is LGHNT and CDR2 is FRNRAP. The CDR3 has 13 amino acids. CDR3 sequence: CASGLVGGFEQFF. CDR3 sequence (DNA): TGTGCTAGTGGTTTGGTAGGGGGCTTTGAGCAGTTCTTC.

In regard to this clonotype: Relative to the germline gene, one junction end is altered; a read error may explain this. This chain uses TRBV6-5 with TRBJ2-5, with TRBD2 as a possible D gene (6 bases). Germline CDR1 is MNHEY and CDR2 is SVGAGI. This CDR3 has 13 residues. The CDR3 DNA reads as TGTGCCAGCAGTCGGGGGTCCCAAGCGACCCAGTACTTC. Protein product: CASSRGSQATQYF.

This clonotype turned up a few times. The V gene is TRBV7-8, the J gene TRBJ2-1; 8 nucleotides align to TRBD2. CDR3 length: 14 amino acids. Trimming cost V 2 bases and J 10 bases; bases outside gene matches: 7. Germline loops: CDR1 SGHVS, CDR2 FQNEAQ. CDR3 region: CASSLSRGGGEQFF. CDR3 DNA sequence: TGTGCCAGCAGCTTATCCCGGGGGGGCGGGGAGCAGTTCTTC.

This clonotype was seen a handful of times. The chain combines TRBV9 with TRBJ2-4; 10 bases line up with TRBD1. Trimming took 3 bases from V and 8 from J; bases not matched to a gene: 14. This CDR3 is 17 amino acids long. Germline CDR1 SGDLS, CDR2 YYNGEE. The CDR3: CASSAPGDRGGDHIQYF. As DNA, the CDR3 is TGTGCCAGCAGCGCTCCGGGGGACAGGGGTGGGGATCACATTCAGTACTTC.

The V gene is TRBV3-1, the J gene TRBJ2-7; 7 nucleotides match TRBD2. The length of the CDR3 is 15 residues. Germline assignment: CDR1 LGHDT and CDR2 YNNKEL (reference sequence). V shed 3 bases and J 0 bases; nucleotides not matched to a gene: 5. As DNA, the CDR3 is TGTGCCAGCAGCCACGCTAGCGGCCACTCCTACGAGCAGTACTTC. Translating it yields CASSHASGHSYEQYF.

The table lists this clonotype with a few counts. The V gene is TRBV10-3, the J gene TRBJ1-6; D gene unclear. Per the germline V gene, CDR1 is ENHRY and CDR2 is SYGVKD. The V gene lost 4 bases and the J gene lost 7 bases, with 8 bases spanning the gap. The CDR3 spans 13 residues. This CDR3 is CAISANRNSPLHF. CDR3 coding DNA: TGTGCCATCAGTGCCAACAGAAATTCACCCCTCCACTTT.

This sequence joins TRBV2 and TRBJ2-7, with D perhaps matching TRBD1 or TRBD2 (5 bases each). V was clipped by 6 bases and J by 2 bases, with 14 bases between them. This CDR3 comprises 14 residues. Germline CDR1 reads SNHLY; CDR2 reads FYNNEI. CDR3 in DNA: TGTGCCAGCAGGGAGAGTGAGGGGACCTACGAGCAGTACTTC. It codes for CASRESEGTYEQYF.

The chain links TRBV27 to TRBJ2-1, with D uncertain. The CDR3 covers 11 residues. The V end lost 10 bases, the J end lost 0 bases, and 4 bases lay between the germline ends. In germline, CDR1 is MNHEY, CDR2 SMNVEV (reference sequence). CDR3 nucleotide sequence: TGTGCCACCGGCTCCTACAATGAGCAGTTCTTC. It encodes CATGSYNEQFF.

Here the CDR3 reads CASTHPVGGYNEQFF. The CDR3 bases are TGTGCCAGCACTCATCCCGTTGGAGGCTACAATGAGCAGTTCTTC. The chain recombines TRBV7-9 with TRBJ2-1, with D maybe TRBD2 (5 bases). Germline V gene lookup returns CDR1 SEHNR and CDR2 FQNEAQ (reference sequence). The CDR3 is made up of 15 amino acids. The V end was cut by 7 bases, the J end by 3 bases, with 16 bases between.

V usage is TRBV7-2 and J usage is TRBJ1-1, with TRBD1 identical over 7 bases. Germline trimming cut 5 bases from V and 4 bases from J; bases unmatched to any gene: 4. Germline V lookup: CDR1 SGHTA, CDR2 FQGNSA. This CDR3 region has 13 residues. CDR3 amino acids: CASSLRQGTEAFF. The CDR3 DNA reads TGTGCCAGCAGCCTACGACAGGGCACTGAAGCTTTCTTT.

With respect to this clonotype: Given a much more abundant clone one base away, this may be a read error. The rearrangement links TRBV10-3 to TRBJ2-7; no clear D. V lost 0 bases to trimming and J lost 7 bases, with 10 bases between them. The CDR3 contains 13 residues. The germline CDR1 and CDR2 sequences are ENHRY and SYGVKD. CDR3 nucleotides: TGTGCCATCAGTGAGTCGGCCATAAATGAGCAGTACTTC. It yields the protein CAISESAINEQYF.

This clonotype was counted only a few times. V and J are TRBV18 and TRBJ2-5, with D uncertain. V was trimmed by 3 bases and J by 1 base, leaving 9 bases between them. The CDR3 extends over 14 amino acids. The germline gives CDR1 KGHSH, CDR2 LQKENI. The CDR3 DNA sequence: TGTGCCAGCTCACCTACCAACAGCCAAGAGACCCAGTACTTC. Residues: CASSPTNSQETQYF.

CDR3 sequence: CSVAGGALPNEQFF. CDR3 nucleotide sequence: TGCAGCGTTGCGGGGGGCGCTCTCCCCAATGAGCAGTTCTTC. The chain is built from TRBV29-1 and TRBJ2-1, with a weak D call TRBD2 (7 bases). Trimming removed 4 bases from V and 6 bases from J, with 16 bases in between. This CDR3 is built from 14 residues. The germline V gene encodes CDR1 SQVTM and CDR2 ANQGSEA.

This sequence joins TRBV6-2 or TRBV6-3 and TRBJ1-1; possible D gene TRBD1, 6 bases. Germline-derived CDR1 and CDR2 are MNHEY and SVGEGT. The CDR3 is 15 residues long. V was clipped by 6 bases and J by 5 bases, with 19 bases between them. CDR3 sequence: CASSRPGAVGTEAFF. CDR3 nucleotide sequence: TGTGCCAGCAGCCGCCCGGGGGCGGTAGGGACTGAAGCTTTCTTT.

The chain combines TRBV15 with TRBJ2-7, with a possible D match to TRBD2 (5 bases). The length of the CDR3 is 14 residues. V lost 1 base and J 6 bases, leaving 13 bases between the germline ends. Germline loops: CDR1 LNHNV, CDR2 YYDKDF (reference sequence). In nucleotides, the CDR3 is TGTGCCACCAGCAGAGGCCCCCCTGCGGGCGAGCAGTACTTC. Translated: CATSRGPPAGEQYF.

This clonotype was seen more than once but under ten times. The V and J genes are TRBV20-1 and TRBJ2-7; the D gene is possibly TRBD2 (6 bases). V lost 0 bases to trimming and J lost 0 bases, with 18 bases between them. This CDR3 region has 17 residues. CDR1 and CDR2 from the germline V gene are DFQATT and SNEGSKA (reference sequence). The CDR3, as DNA: TGCAGTGCTAGAGATGCCCCCCGACTAGGGCCCTCCTACGAGCAGTACTTC. It translates to CSARDAPRLGPSYEQYF.